This TCR beta chain emerged from a study of blood T cell repertoires in COVID-19. At the level of the study: Whether acute or convalescent, the COVID-19 samples came from the United States, Italy and Spain. PBMCs, B-cell-depleted T cells, or T cells were the source of the cDNA or gDNA that made up the material.

The protocol was immunoSEQ multiplex PCR, while the TCRdb copy is restricted to in-frame clones and leaves out a portion. Of roughly 250,000 clones in the sample, 80% to 95% were seen once. The CDR3 is 15 residues long. Losses at the gene ends were 2 bases for V and 2 bases for J; bases not matched to a gene: 0. CDR1 MNHEY and CDR2 SVGEGT come from the germline V gene. This clone was detected only once. This chain uses TRBV6-2 or TRBV6-3 with TRBJ2-6; 7 bases agree with TRBD1. The sequencing input was PBMCs or T cells enriched from blood (not recorded which). The clonotype originates from a young woman who had recovered from COVID-19. Written as DNA, the CDR3 is TGTGCCAGCAGTTACACAGGGGCTGGGGCCAACGTCCTGACTTTC. This gives the protein CASSYTGAGANVLTF.